The present entry profiles one T cell receptor beta chain with its context. Germline CDR1 is SGHAT and CDR2 is FQNNGV. The CDR3 runs to 15 residues. V lost 5 bases and J lost 1, with 12 bases in between. Up to about 2 ug genomic DNA was used for TCRB CDR3 amplification. Sequencing used immunoSEQ multiplex PCR; TCRdb keeps in-frame clones, though not all of them. The sample includes more than 85,000 clones, approximately 87% seen only once; the top ten take over 2.5%. Before vaccination, two weeks after the third vaccination, and at progression, PBMC were collected. These data belong to a study of glioma-infiltrating T cells after dendritic cell vaccination.

The sequence was obtained from a human donor with glioblastoma. The V and J genes are TRBV11-2 and TRBJ1-5, with TRBD1 as a possible D gene (6 bases). This material consisted of blood, taken before dendritic cell vaccination. In DNA, the CDR3 is TGTGCCAGCAGCCCCGGGAGGGGGAGCAATCAGCCCCAGCATTTT. Its protein product is CASSPGRGSNQPQHF.